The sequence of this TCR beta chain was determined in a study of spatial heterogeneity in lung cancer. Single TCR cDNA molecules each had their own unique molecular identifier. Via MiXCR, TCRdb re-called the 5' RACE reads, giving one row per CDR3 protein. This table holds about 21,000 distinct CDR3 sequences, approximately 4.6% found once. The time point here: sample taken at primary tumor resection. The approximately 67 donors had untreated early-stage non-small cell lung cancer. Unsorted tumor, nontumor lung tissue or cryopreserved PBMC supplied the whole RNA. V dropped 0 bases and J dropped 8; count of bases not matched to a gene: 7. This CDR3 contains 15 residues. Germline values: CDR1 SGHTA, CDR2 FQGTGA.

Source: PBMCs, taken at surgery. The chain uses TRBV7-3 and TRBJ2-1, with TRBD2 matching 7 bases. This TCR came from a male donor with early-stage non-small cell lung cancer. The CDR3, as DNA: TGTGCCAGCAGCTTAACGGGGCGGGGGAAGGATGAGCAGTTCTTC. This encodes CASSLTGRGKDEQFF.